A selection of T cell receptor beta chains follows, all from one sample in a study of vaccination and CD4 T cells after COVID-19. TCRdb re-called the PCR reads with MiXCR, one entry per CDR3 protein. In the table there are 28,000 or so distinct CDR3 sequences, roughly 50% of which are singletons. Sample: CD4+ T cells from blood, taken about 7 months after SARS-CoV-2 vaccination. The receptors originated from a human donor who had recovered from COVID-19. The CDR3 runs from the conserved cysteine through the conserved F or W. Each record gives: CDR3 protein, J gene, V gene.

CDR3 protein: CATSRDREGGSPLHF
J gene: TRBJ1-6
V gene: TRBV15

CDR3 protein: CASRDSGAKNTEAFF
J gene: TRBJ1-1
V gene: TRBV27

CDR3 protein: CASSLTSGSSDTQYF
J gene: TRBJ2-3
V gene: TRBV7-3

CDR3 protein: CATSRVRETQYF
J gene: TRBJ2-5
V gene: TRBV15

CDR3 protein: CSARDPRTSGSGETQYF
J gene: TRBJ2-5
V gene: TRBV20-1

CDR3 protein: CASSLRDEGGEAFF
J gene: TRBJ1-1
V gene: TRBV7-6

CDR3 protein: CASSLERGSVYEQYF
J gene: TRBJ2-7
V gene: TRBV11-2

CDR3 protein: CAWMGLAAEQYF
J gene: TRBJ2-7
V gene: TRBV30

CDR3 protein: CASSKRVSWGSFEQYF
J gene: TRBJ2-7
V gene: TRBV21-1

CDR3 protein: CASSDGDGYGYTF
J gene: TRBJ1-2
V gene: TRBV6-4

CDR3 protein: CASSYDSSGANVLTF
J gene: TRBJ2-6
V gene: TRBV6-2/TRBV6-3

CDR3 protein: CSAERARGYEQYF
J gene: TRBJ2-7
V gene: TRBV20-1

CDR3 protein: CASSLVLAGGPVEETQYF
J gene: TRBJ2-5
V gene: TRBV7-2

CDR3 protein: CSASPLAGEVPSTDTQYF
J gene: TRBJ2-3
V gene: TRBV20-1

CDR3 protein: CASSYPPGTSGRGAKNIQYF
J gene: TRBJ2-4
V gene: TRBV6-2/TRBV6-3

CDR3 protein: CASSYAQNTGELFF
J gene: TRBJ2-2
V gene: TRBV6-5

CDR3 protein: CSAGAGTGSGYTF
J gene: TRBJ1-2
V gene: TRBV20-1

CDR3 protein: CASSTGGEQYF
J gene: TRBJ2-7
V gene: TRBV6-2/TRBV6-3

CDR3 protein: CASSVGHGNQPQHF
J gene: TRBJ1-5
V gene: TRBV5-1

CDR3 protein: CASSQTGGAGANVLTF
J gene: TRBJ2-6
V gene: TRBV7-3

CDR3 protein: CASSQGINQPQHF
J gene: TRBJ1-5
V gene: TRBV14

CDR3 protein: CASREAVVTDTQYF
J gene: TRBJ2-3
V gene: TRBV7-2

CDR3 protein: CASRLAGDTGELFF
J gene: TRBJ2-2
V gene: TRBV10-1

CDR3 protein: CASSLGPSYEQFF
J gene: TRBJ2-1
V gene: TRBV7-6

CDR3 protein: CASSESLGEDAELFF
J gene: TRBJ2-2
V gene: TRBV6-1

CDR3 protein: CASSQRALAGGPDEQYF
J gene: TRBJ2-7
V gene: TRBV4-1

CDR3 protein: CASSINRVKPQHF
J gene: TRBJ1-5
V gene: TRBV19